The subject of this entry is one T cell receptor beta chain. There is no known antigen for this receptor. Base quality data are lacking; no much larger clone is found one base away. The collaborating institutions used their own protocols to collect whole blood in K2EDTA tubes. For TCRbeta analysis, collaborators shipped samples in one of three forms: frozen whole blood, isolated PBMCs, or DNA extracted from either of those sample types. TCRbeta CDR3 regions were amplified from genomic DNA using the immunoSEQ Assay, a bias-controlled multiplex PCR. As for the original processing: The number of nucleated cells in each sample was estimated by amplification of reference gene primers within the assay. Sequence reads were collapsed and filtered to measure the absolute abundance of every unique TCRbeta CDR3 rearrangement. For each sample, productive Simpson clonality was calculated as the square root of Simpson's diversity index over productive rearrangements. The table comes from immuneACCESS by way of TCRdb, which keeps in-frame sequences with V and J called. Part of the clones is missing from these tables; in studies checked, under half for an unresolved V gene and the rest for unknown reasons. That table is the source of V, J and clone size, and D and trimming were worked out from the DNA. This sample gives some 180,000 clones in total; approximately 87% of them show up just once. The top ten hold less than 25% of the sample.

The data originate from a study of blood T cell repertoires in COVID-19 (dated by TCRdb to 2018 to 2021). Some background on the complete study: The collaborator samples originated in the United States, Italy and Spain and spanned the acute and convalescent phases of COVID-19. The repertoires were released in a freely available public database meant as a resource for research on the immune response to SARS-CoV-2. The prospective study material was composed of cDNA or gDNA derived from T cells, B-cell-depleted T cells, or PBMCs. Samples came from the ongoing ImmuneRACE study (first 160 participants) plus 1,254 subjects from 6 global collaborators. The dataset comprised deeply sampled blood TCRbeta repertoires from subjects exposed to, actively infected with, or recovered from COVID-19. Nearly every sample came with metadata listing a de-identified subject ID, COVID-19 status, age in years and sex. Where HLA class I and class II types were available, the types were taken from metadata supplied by the sample provider, not from assay-based typing. General study outcomes and caveats: Clinical and demographic metadata were provided uncurated, with the amount varying by source and participant.

Including cysteine and phenylalanine, the CDR3 has 13 amino acids. The retained sequence is limited to the CDR3, 39 bases, with the frame set at the first base. For CDR1 and CDR2, the germline V gene lists SGDLS and YYNGEE. V is shortened by 0 bases, J by 3 bases, and the region joining them spans 6 bases. Sequencing used peripheral blood. The TCR comes from a man between 65 and 85 years old with active or convalescent COVID-19. The V and J genes are TRBV9 and TRBJ1-1, with no confidently assigned D gene. The CDR3 amino acid sequence is: CASSVDTDTEAFF. Read as DNA, the sequence is TGTGCCAGCAGCGTAGATACGGACACTGAAGCTTTCTTT.